The 29 T cell receptor beta chains reported below all come from one sample, sequenced in a study of OX40 agonist ivuxolimab in advanced cancers. Some clones are missing from TCRdb's copy, which holds only in-frame ones; the method was immunoSEQ multiplex PCR. The sample has fewer than 30,000 clones, roughly 85% seen once. The source was CD4+ or CD8+ T cells sorted from blood, collected in a trial of the OX40 agonist ivuxolimab. Receptor source: an adult with an advanced solid tumor such as melanoma, head and neck, liver or kidney cancer.

This clone was picked up one time. This chain links TRBV30 with TRBJ1-2; 10 bases align to TRBD1. In germline, CDR1 is GTSNPN, CDR2 SVGIG (reference sequence). The length of the CDR3 is 14 residues. The J segment lost 5 bases and the V segment lost 3 bases, leaving 6 bases of the junction unmatched. The CDR3 DNA reads as TGTGCCTGGAGGTCCCCGGGACAGGGGTATGGCTACACCTTC. Residues: CAWRSPGQGYGYTF.

The chain couples TRBV4-2 to TRBJ1-2; 7 bases are a match to TRBD1. Germline V gene sequence: CDR1 LGHNA, CDR2 YNFKEQ. This CDR3 is 18 amino acids long. The ends lost 4 bases at V and 3 bases at J; junction bases unmatched: 17. The CDR3: CASSRPRRQGFSDYGYTF. For the CDR3, the DNA is TGTGCCAGCAGCCGCCCCCGGCGACAGGGTTTTAGCGACTATGGCTACACCTTC.

This clone is judged medium-sized. This sequence joins TRBV11-2 and TRBJ1-5; D is undetermined. V lost 1 base and J 2 bases, leaving 12 bases between the germline ends. CDR3 length: 16 residues. CDR1 and CDR2 (germline): SGHAT, FQNNGV. CDR3 in DNA: TGTGCCAGCAGCTTAGTATTTTTGGGGTGCAATCAGCCCCAGCATTTT. It codes for CASSLVFLGCNQPQHF.

This chain uses TRBV19 with TRBJ1-2; 8 bases match TRBD1. The CDR3 spans 17 residues. With 3 bases clipped from V and 0 bases from J, the junction kept 9 bases outside the gene matches. The germline gives CDR1 LNHDA, CDR2 SQIVND (reference sequence). The CDR3, as DNA: TGTGCCAGTAGTATCGGGACAGGACTAACGGCTAACTATGGCTACACCTTC. The encoded protein is CASSIGTGLTANYGYTF.

This chain connects TRBV29-1 to TRBJ1-4; D remains unclear. Germline V gene data show CDR1 as SQVTM and CDR2 as ANQGSEA. The CDR3 length is 14 residues. With 5 bases removed from V and 0 bases from J, the gap between germline ends came to 10 bases. The CDR3 DNA sequence: TGCAGCGTTATGTGGGCTGCAACTAATGAAAAACTGTTTTTT. Protein product: CSVMWAATNEKLFF. Combining the CDR3 with reference TRBV29-1 and TRBJ1-4 gives the whole variable domain SAVISQKPSRDICQRGTSLTIQCQVDSQVTMMFWYRQQPGQSLTLIATANQGSEATYESGFVIDKFPISRPNLTFSTLTVSNMSPEDSSIYLCSVMWAATNEKLFFGSGTQLSVL.

The chain employs TRBV6-5 and TRBJ2-1, with 9 bases lining up with TRBD2. This CDR3 is built from 16 residues. From germline, CDR1 is MNHEY and CDR2 SVGAGI. Trimming took 2 bases from V and 3 from J; bases not matched to a gene: 5. The CDR3 region has the DNA TGTGCCAGCAGTTACGCCACTAGCGGGTACTACAATGAGCAGTTCTTC. The encoded protein is CASSYATSGYYNEQFF.

The rearrangement links TRBV7-6 to TRBJ2-1; D might be TRBD1 (6 bases). Germline V gene lookup returns CDR1 SGHVS and CDR2 FNYEAQ. The CDR3 loop spans 15 amino acids. V lost 1 base to trimming and J lost 12 bases, with 19 bases between them. The CDR3 DNA reads TGTGCCAGCAGCTTAGAAGGGACACCCTTCTATTTGCAGTTCTTC. Its translation is CASSLEGTPFYLQFF.

CDR3 coding DNA: TGTGCCATCAGTGAGTCGACGTGGGTTGAGACCCAGTACTTC. Translation gives CAISESTWVETQYF. The genes are TRBV10-3 and TRBJ2-5, with D hard to call. The CDR3 loop spans 14 amino acids. The germline V gene has CDR1 ENHRY and CDR2 SYGVKD. V was cut by 0 bases and J by 5 bases, with 10 bases left in between.

The V call is TRBV2, the J call TRBJ1-1; D perhaps matches TRBD1 (6 bases). Germline assignment: CDR1 SNHLY and CDR2 FYNNEI. This CDR3 spans 15 amino acids. Trimming took 6 bases from V and 0 from J, leaving 14 bases between them. The CDR3 here is CASRYGGLMNTEAFF. The CDR3, as DNA: TGTGCCAGCAGATACGGGGGCCTCATGAACACTGAAGCTTTCTTT.

V usage is TRBV7-9 and J usage is TRBJ1-5; 10 bases map to TRBD1. The germline gives CDR1 SEHNR, CDR2 FQNEAQ (reference sequence). The CDR3 has 15 amino acids. The ends lost 4 bases at V and 2 bases at J; junction bases unmatched: 2. DNA for the CDR3: TGTGCCAGCAGCTCTGGGACAGGGGGCAATCAGCCCCAGCATTTT. This translates into CASSSGTGGNQPQHF.

The genes are TRBV30 and TRBJ2-7, with 8 bases that match TRBD2. The V gene end was trimmed by 5 bases and the J gene end by 2 bases; junction bases not matched to a gene: 8. In germline, CDR1 is GTSNPN, CDR2 SVGIG (reference sequence). The CDR3 covers 14 residues. The CDR3 reads CAWGRGDFPYEQYF. Here the CDR3 DNA reads TGTGCCTGGGGGCGGGGGGACTTTCCCTACGAGCAGTACTTC.

The rearrangement joins TRBV6-5 to TRBJ2-1; tentatively, D is TRBD2 (6 bases). V lost 4 bases and J 0 bases, leaving 13 bases between the germline ends. Per the germline V gene, CDR1 is MNHEY and CDR2 is SVGAGI. The CDR3 is 16 residues long. The CDR3 coding sequence is TGTGCCAGCAGTTTAGTTTCCGGGAGCTCCTACAATGAGCAGTTCTTC. Its translation: CASSLVSGSSYNEQFF.

V usage is TRBV9 and J usage is TRBJ2-3, with TRBD2 identical over 10 bases. Germline V CDR1 and CDR2: SGDLS, YYNGEE. Germline trimming cut 0 bases from V and 2 bases from J; bases unmatched to any gene: 9. This CDR3 has 18 residues. The CDR3 sequence: CASSVGASGGPDTDTQYF. The CDR3 DNA reads TGTGCCAGCAGCGTAGGGGCTAGCGGGGGCCCCGACACAGATACGCAGTATTTT.

This chain joins TRBV7-6 and TRBJ2-6; unclear D gene. Per the germline V gene, CDR1 is SGHVS and CDR2 is FNYEAQ. Trimming stripped 5 bases from V and 2 bases from J, with 4 bases between. The CDR3 runs to 13 residues. CDR3 residues: CASSRTGANVLTF. The CDR3 DNA reads TGTGCCAGCAGCCGAACTGGGGCCAACGTCCTGACTTTC. Complete variable domain (other parts from reference TRBV7-6 and TRBJ2-6): GAGVSQSPRYKVTKRGQDVALRCDPISGHVSLYWYRQALGQGPEFLTYFNYEAQQDKSGLPNDRFSAERPEGSISTLTIQRTEQRDSAMYRCASSRTGANVLTFGAGSRLTVL.

The chain carries TRBV5-1 and TRBJ2-3; D is possibly TRBD1 (5 bases). Germline CDR1 and CDR2: SGHRS and YFSETQ. V was pared by 7 bases and J by 3 bases, with 12 bases between. The CDR3 sequence is 13 residues long. DNA of the CDR3: TGCGCCAGCGGGGCCTTAGAGACAGATACGCAGTATTTT. Encoded protein: CASGALETDTQYF.

V gene TRBV18 combines with J gene TRBJ2-7; D is perhaps TRBD2 (7 bases). This CDR3 comprises 16 residues. The germline V and J ends were trimmed by 4 bases and 0 bases, with 16 bases remaining between them. Looked up from germline, CDR1 is KGHSH and CDR2 is LQKENI. DNA for the CDR3: TGTGCCAGCTCACGGGGGCAGGGACTAAGCTCCTACGAGCAGTACTTC. Protein product: CASSRGQGLSSYEQYF. The entire variable domain, with the rest obtained from reference TRBV18 and TRBJ2-7, is as follows: NAGVMQNPRHLVRRRGQEARLRCSPMKGHSHVYWYRQLPEEGLKFMVYLQKENIIDESGMPKERFSAEFPKEGPSILRIQQVVRGDSAAYFCASSRGQGLSSYEQYFGPGTRLTVT.

V and J are TRBV19 and TRBJ2-5; D ambiguous. The CDR3 loop spans 13 amino acids. The V gene lost 1 base and the J gene lost 2 bases, with 5 bases spanning the gap. The germline V gene has CDR1 LNHDA and CDR2 SQIVND (reference sequence). The CDR3 reads CASSIVGQETQYF. For the CDR3, the DNA is TGTGCCAGTAGTATAGTAGGGCAAGAGACCCAGTACTTC.

In its sample, this clone was seen once. The chain joins TRBV7-9 to TRBJ2-5, with TRBD2 matching 7 bases. V lost 5 bases to trimming and J lost 9 bases; unmatched junction nucleotides: 9. The length of the CDR3 is 13 residues. CDR1 and CDR2 (germline): SEHNR, FQNEAQ (reference sequence). CDR3 region: CASSPGLTRPQYF. The CDR3 DNA reads as TGTGCCAGCAGCCCGGGACTAACAAGACCCCAGTACTTC.

The chain links TRBV28 to TRBJ1-2, with TRBD1 matching over 8 bases. Germline values: CDR1 MDHEN, CDR2 SYDVKM. V lost 6 bases, J lost 5 bases, and 5 bases stayed unmatched. The CDR3 consists of 13 residues. CDR3 residues: CASRDRDLYGYTF. The CDR3 DNA is TGTGCCAGCAGGGACAGGGATCTATATGGCTACACCTTC.

This chain links TRBV30 with TRBJ1-1, with 8 bases lining up with TRBD1. CDR1 GTSNPN and CDR2 SVGIG come from the germline V gene (reference sequence). Losses at the gene ends were 8 bases for V and 9 bases for J; bases not matched to a gene: 17. This CDR3 region has 14 residues. CDR3 DNA: TGTGCCGGCGAGCCCGGACAGGGAAAGCCACAAGCTTTCTTT. Its protein is CAGEPGQGKPQAFF.

The chain joins TRBV6-5 to TRBJ1-2, with 8 bases matching TRBD1. The V segment lost 6 bases and the J segment 4 bases; nucleotides outside the gene matches: 7. Germline V lookup: CDR1 MNHEY, CDR2 SVGAGI. The CDR3 sequence is 14 residues long. CDR3 DNA: TGTGCCAGCAGCCCAGGACAGGGTGGCTATGGCTACACCTTC. This encodes CASSPGQGGYGYTF.

This chain joins TRBV7-6 and TRBJ1-1, with D unclear. Trimming took 3 bases from V and 10 from J, leaving 12 bases between them. The CDR3 totals 12 residues. CDR1 SGHVS and CDR2 FNYEAQ come from the germline V gene. CDR3 region: CASSLWADGAFF. In nucleotides, the CDR3 is TGTGCCAGCAGCTTGTGGGCCGATGGAGCTTTCTTT.

The chain employs TRBV6-1 and TRBJ1-2; no clear D gene. CDR3 length equals 12 residues. Germline CDR1 and CDR2: MNHNS and SASEGT. V was shortened by 8 bases and J by 4 bases, with 11 bases between the two germline ends. Here the CDR3 reads CASQPGLYGYTF. Here the CDR3 DNA reads TGTGCCAGCCAACCAGGCCTCTATGGCTACACCTTC.

This clone was detected once. This chain uses TRBV11-2 with TRBJ2-1, with D uncertain. This CDR3 comprises 12 residues. V was clipped by 1 base and J by 6 bases, with 4 bases between them. CDR1 SGHAT and CDR2 FQNNGV come from the germline V gene. The CDR3 loop reads CASSLAFNEQFF. CDR3 coding DNA: TGTGCCAGCAGCTTAGCCTTCAATGAGCAGTTCTTC.

V and J are TRBV2 and TRBJ2-7; the D is unclear. Trimming pared 4 bases from V and 5 bases from J, leaving 18 bases between. Germline V gene data show CDR1 as SNHLY and CDR2 as FYNNEI. The CDR3 contains 15 residues. CDR3 region: CASSGKTPSVDEQYF. The CDR3 DNA is TGTGCCAGCAGTGGGAAGACTCCCTCTGTGGACGAGCAGTACTTC.

The chain recombines TRBV7-9 with TRBJ1-2; D uncertain. In germline, CDR1 is SEHNR, CDR2 FQNEAQ (reference sequence). Trimming pared 4 bases from V and 4 bases from J, leaving 19 bases between. This CDR3 comprises 16 residues. The CDR3 DNA follows: TGTGCCAGCAGCTCAAGCGGATCAAGGGCGACCTATGGCTACACCTTC. Residues: CASSSSGSRATYGYTF.

DNA for the CDR3: TGTGCCAGCAGCTTAAAAGGGAGTGAGCAGTACTTC. It yields the protein CASSLKGSEQYF. V and J are TRBV7-9 and TRBJ2-7; a possible D gene is TRBD2 (5 bases). The CDR3 is 12 amino acids. Germline CDR1 is SEHNR and CDR2 is FQNEAQ (reference sequence). Trimming took 2 bases from V and 7 from J, leaving 9 bases between them.

V and J are TRBV19 and TRBJ2-7, with 8 bases identical to TRBD2. Germline V gene sequence: CDR1 LNHDA, CDR2 SQIVND (reference sequence). The CDR3 has 14 residues. Trimming cost V 8 bases and J 2 bases; bases outside gene matches: 8. The chain's CDR3 is CASSLGGGPYEQYF. The CDR3 bases are TGTGCCAGTTCTCTCGGGGGGGGCCCCTACGAGCAGTACTTC.

This clone is a singleton in its sample. J is TRBJ1-5 and V is TRBV15; no clear D gene. Trimming cost V 5 bases and J 0 bases, with 11 bases left between them. The CDR3 runs to 15 residues. Germline V gene data show CDR1 as LNHNV and CDR2 as YYDKDF (reference sequence). The CDR3 DNA reads as TGTGCCACCAGCCGCTCAGGTTATAGCAATCAGCCCCAGCATTTT. It yields the protein CATSRSGYSNQPQHF.